These 30 T cell receptor beta chains share one sample of origin, sequenced in a study of T cell changes during pregnancy in multiple sclerosis. Produced via immunoSEQ multiplex PCR; TCRdb's table is partial and in-frame only. This repertoire shows approximately 53,000 clones, 85% to 95% found once; its top ten account for 0.37%. The specimen was CD4+ T cells from peripheral blood mononuclear cells, collected before pregnancy. The receptors were gathered from a female donor with multiple sclerosis, enrolled in a pregnancy study.

The gene calls are TRBV6-6 and TRBJ2-1; D is possibly TRBD2 (6 bases). Trimming shortened V by 6 bases and J by 6 bases, and 15 bases separated the two germline ends. The CDR3 has 14 amino acids. Germline CDR1 MNHNY, CDR2 SVGAGI (reference sequence). The CDR3, as DNA: TGTGCCAGCAGCCTATCCGCGGGGATCAATGAGCAGTTCTTC. Translated: CASSLSAGINEQFF.

The chain couples TRBV5-1 to TRBJ2-7, with TRBD2 matching over 13 bases. V lost 4 bases to trimming and J lost 1 base; unmatched junction nucleotides: 5. The CDR3 extends over 16 amino acids. CDR1 SGHRS and CDR2 YFSETQ come from the germline V gene. This CDR3 reads CASSPGGLAGSYEQYF. CDR3 sequence (DNA): TGCGCCAGCAGCCCGGGGGGACTAGCGGGATCCTACGAGCAGTACTTC. The full variable domain, rest sourced from reference TRBV5-1 and TRBJ2-7, is KAGVTQTPRYLIKTRGQQVTLSCSPISGHRSVSWYQQTPGQGLQFLFEYFSETQRNKGNFPGRFSGRQFSNSRSEMNVSTLELGDSALYLCASSPGGLAGSYEQYFGPGTRLTVT.

A single count supports this clone. The chain employs TRBV27 and TRBJ2-3; D is undetermined. The V end lost 2 bases, the J end lost 10 bases, and 13 bases lay between the germline ends. Germline V gene lookup returns CDR1 MNHEY and CDR2 SMNVEV (reference sequence). The CDR3 is made up of 13 amino acids. In DNA, the CDR3 is TGTGCCAGCAGTTTACGACTCGAGAAGGCGCAGTATTTT. As protein: CASSLRLEKAQYF.

V usage is TRBV11-2 and J usage is TRBJ2-1; D ambiguous. Trimming pared 1 base from V and 9 bases from J, leaving 10 bases between. The CDR3 loop spans 13 amino acids. Germline lookup yields CDR1 SGHAT and CDR2 FQNNGV. CDR3 coding DNA: TGTGCCAGCAGCTTAGCTGGAGTTGGTGAGCAGTTCTTC. Residues: CASSLAGVGEQFF. Drawing the rest from reference TRBV11-2 and TRBJ2-1, the complete variable domain is EAGVAQSPRYKIIEKRQSVAFWCNPISGHATLYWYQQILGQGPKLLIQFQNNGVVDDSQLPKDRFSAERLKGVDSTLKIQPAKLEDSAVYLCASSLAGVGEQFFGPGTRLTVL.

V gene TRBV30 combines with J gene TRBJ2-2; possible D gene TRBD2, 5 bases. Trimming took 4 bases from V and 4 from J, leaving 13 bases between them. The CDR3 has 14 residues. The germline V gene has CDR1 GTSNPN and CDR2 SVGIG (reference sequence). The CDR3 DNA follows: TGTGCCTGGAAACTCGGGGTCCCCACCGGGGAGCTGTTTTTT. This gives the protein CAWKLGVPTGELFF.

The chain employs TRBV4-1 and TRBJ2-7; 11 nucleotides line up with TRBD2. The CDR3 has 16 residues. CDR1 MGHRA and CDR2 YSYEKL come from the germline V gene. V shed 0 bases, J shed 4 bases, and the junction held 5 bases outside the gene matches. DNA for the CDR3: TGCGCCAGCAGCCAAGATCCGGCTAGCGGGAGGTACGAGCAGTACTTC. This encodes CASSQDPASGRYEQYF.

This clone was counted a few times. This rearrangement joins TRBV19 to TRBJ1-5; no definite D call. V was shortened by 0 bases and J by 2 bases, with 5 bases between the two germline ends. CDR1 and CDR2 (germline): LNHDA, SQIVND (reference sequence). CDR3 size: 14 residues. The CDR3 DNA is TGTGCCAGTAGTATAGATTCGGGCAATCAGCCCCAGCATTTT. Protein product: CASSIDSGNQPQHF.

CDR3 protein: CASSYTGTETGELFF. CDR3 sequence (DNA): TGTGCCAGCAGTTACACCGGGACAGAAACCGGGGAGCTGTTTTTT. The rearrangement uses TRBV6-5 and TRBJ2-2; TRBD1 matches at 7 bases. V was clipped by 2 bases and J by 5 bases; unmatched bases: 5. The germline gives CDR1 MNHEY, CDR2 SVGAGI. This CDR3 is built from 15 residues.

The chain has TRBV30 and TRBJ1-5; a weak D match, TRBD1 (5 bases). This CDR3 region has 14 residues. V was trimmed by 1 base and J by 6 bases, leaving 13 bases between them. The germline gives CDR1 GTSNPN, CDR2 SVGIG (reference sequence). The CDR3 nucleotides are TGTGCCTGGAGTGAGGGCAGGGAGGGTCAGCCCCAGCATTTT. Protein: CAWSEGREGQPQHF.

This clone was counted once. This chain links TRBV4-1 with TRBJ2-4; D is perhaps TRBD2 (5 bases). Germline V gives CDR1 MGHRA, CDR2 YSYEKL. The CDR3 contains 15 residues. Trimming removed 1 base at V and 7 bases at J, with 14 bases between. The CDR3 DNA sequence: TGCGCCAGCAGCCAAGTTATGGGAGTAGAGAACATTCAGTACTTC. Amino acid sequence: CASSQVMGVENIQYF.

The J gene is TRBJ1-2, the V gene TRBV11-2; D is perhaps TRBD1 (5 bases). Germline CDR1 SGHAT, CDR2 FQNNGV. Trimming took off 6 bases at V and 8 bases at J, with 13 bases between the two ends. The CDR3 totals 12 residues. The CDR3 nucleotides read TGTGCCAGCAGGTCGACAGTGATGGGCTACACCTTC. This encodes CASRSTVMGYTF.

This chain joins TRBV14 and TRBJ1-2, with D uncertain. V shed 0 bases and J shed 4 bases, with 12 bases lying between them. This CDR3 has 15 amino acids. CDR1 SGHDN and CDR2 FVKESK come from the germline V gene. In nucleotides, the CDR3 is TGTGCCAGCAGCCAAGATGTCATAAACTCCTATGGCTACACCTTC. It translates to CASSQDVINSYGYTF. The variable domain in full, completed from reference TRBV14 and TRBJ1-2, reads EAGVTQFPSHSVIEKGQTVTLRCDPISGHDNLYWYRRVMGKEIKFLLHFVKESKQDESGMPNNRFLAERTGGTYSTLKVQPAELEDSGVYFCASSQDVINSYGYTFGSGTRLTVV.

The chain recombines TRBV7-6 with TRBJ2-7; D is undetermined. Trimming shortened V by 0 bases and J by 5 bases, and 14 bases separated the two germline ends. This CDR3 contains 15 residues. The germline V gene encodes CDR1 SGHVS and CDR2 FNYEAQ. The CDR3 sequence: CASSLASHGSHEQYF. The CDR3 DNA follows: TGTGCCAGCAGCTTAGCGAGTCACGGGTCCCACGAGCAGTACTTC.

The rearrangement joins TRBV6-1 to TRBJ1-2; possible D gene TRBD1, 6 bases. Germline lookup yields CDR1 MNHNS and CDR2 SASEGT. Trimming took 2 bases from V and 2 from J, leaving 9 bases between them. This CDR3 comprises 14 residues. CDR3 region: CASSESGHNYGYTF. The CDR3 nucleotides read TGTGCCAGCAGTGAATCGGGACACAACTATGGCTACACCTTC.

The chain has TRBV7-9 and TRBJ1-1; D possibly corresponds to TRBD1 (6 bases). CDR1 and CDR2 from the germline V gene are SEHNR and FQNEAQ (reference sequence). CDR3 length equals 13 residues. V dropped 3 bases and J dropped 4 bases, with 9 bases sitting between them. Here the CDR3 reads CASSFRGGTEAFF. The CDR3 DNA follows: TGTGCCAGCAGCTTCAGGGGTGGCACTGAAGCTTTCTTT.

V and J are TRBV25-1 and TRBJ2-1, with 7 bases lining up with TRBD2. Germline values: CDR1 MGHDK, CDR2 SYGVNS. This CDR3 has 16 residues. V lost 2 bases and J lost 8; bases outside the gene matches: 12. The CDR3 nucleotides are TGTGCCAGCAGTGAACAGGAGCGGGAAGCAGGCGATGAGCAGTTCTTC. Amino acids: CASSEQEREAGDEQFF.

The chain links TRBV19 to TRBJ1-1; D gene ambiguous. The CDR3 spans 14 residues. V shed 5 bases and J shed 1 base, with 11 bases lying between them. Germline loops: CDR1 LNHDA, CDR2 SQIVND (reference sequence). CDR3 nucleotide sequence: TGTGCCAGTAGTCTCGACACCAAGAACACTGAAGCTTTCTTT. The encoded protein is CASSLDTKNTEAFF.

The chain uses TRBV18 and TRBJ2-1; TRBD1 matches 9 bases. Trimming took 6 bases from V and 6 from J; bases not matched to a gene: 9. Germline V CDR1 and CDR2: KGHSH, LQKENI. This CDR3 spans 15 amino acids. The CDR3 spells CASSLTRDRVNEQFF. CDR3 sequence (DNA): TGTGCCAGCTCCCTTACCCGGGACAGGGTCAATGAGCAGTTCTTC.

This rearrangement joins TRBV28 to TRBJ2-7, with a tentative D call TRBD2 (7 bases). The CDR3 spans 15 residues. Germline V gene data show CDR1 as MDHEN and CDR2 as SYDVKM. Trimming left V 5 bases short and J 2 bases short, with 16 bases between. CDR3 sequence: CASSLLGGGTYEQYF. CDR3 coding DNA: TGTGCCAGCAGTCTCTTAGGGGGGGGTACCTACGAGCAGTACTTC.

The chain recombines TRBV28 with TRBJ2-7; TRBD1 matches 8 bases. Germline CDR1 reads MDHEN; CDR2 reads SYDVKM. Trimming took 5 bases from V and 0 from J; bases not matched to a gene: 12. The CDR3 contains 17 residues. DNA for the CDR3: TGTGCCAGCAGTCCCTCCCCCGGACAGGGAGACTCCTACGAGCAGTACTTC. It yields the protein CASSPSPGQGDSYEQYF.

The V gene is TRBV7-2, the J gene TRBJ2-1, with D possibly matching TRBD2 (5 bases). The V end lost 8 bases, the J end lost 4 bases, and 15 bases lay between the germline ends. There are 14 residues in the CDR3. Germline V gene sequence: CDR1 SGHTA, CDR2 FQGNSA. The CDR3 region is CASSGKTLYNEQFF. The CDR3 nucleotides are TGTGCCAGCTCGGGGAAGACCCTTTACAATGAGCAGTTCTTC.

V usage is TRBV27 and J usage is TRBJ2-7, with 13 bases identical to TRBD2. The V gene end was trimmed by 6 bases and the J gene end by 6 bases; junction bases not matched to a gene: 5. The CDR3 has 14 amino acids. Germline V gene data show CDR1 as MNHEY and CDR2 as SMNVEV (reference sequence). Written as DNA, the CDR3 is TGTGCCAGCAGCTCCCGGACTAGCGGGAGCGAGCAGTACTTC. Its translation: CASSSRTSGSEQYF.

The chain is built from TRBV5-6 and TRBJ2-6, with 7 nucleotides matching TRBD1. The V and J ends lost 1 base and 4 bases, in that order; junction bases with no gene match: 5. There are 16 residues in the CDR3. Germline V lookup: CDR1 SGHDT, CDR2 YYEEEE. The CDR3 nucleotides are TGTGCCAGCAGCTTGCCAGGGGGTTTGGGGGCCAACGTCCTGACTTTC. This translates into CASSLPGGLGANVLTF.

The chain is built from TRBV30 and TRBJ2-1, with 14 nucleotides matching TRBD2. The V gene end was trimmed by 4 bases and the J gene end by 8 bases; junction bases not matched to a gene: 10. Germline V gene sequence: CDR1 GTSNPN, CDR2 SVGIG (reference sequence). CDR3 length: 16 residues. CDR3 DNA sequence: TGTGCCTGGAATTTGGGACTAGCGGGAGATCGGGATGAGCAGTTCTTC. Translation: CAWNLGLAGDRDEQFF.

The chain employs TRBV30 and TRBJ1-5; 8 nucleotides line up with TRBD1. J lost 6 bases, V lost 3 bases, and 7 bases had no gene match. The CDR3 extends over 14 amino acids. From germline, CDR1 is GTSNPN and CDR2 SVGIG (reference sequence). Here the CDR3 DNA reads TGTGCCTGGAGCCCCTACAGGGGGACTCAGCCCCAGCATTTT. Encoded protein: CAWSPYRGTQPQHF.

The genes are TRBV4-2 and TRBJ2-5; 12 nucleotides line up with TRBD2. The ends lost 2 bases at V and 6 bases at J; junction bases unmatched: 7. The CDR3 has 16 amino acids. Per germline, CDR1 LGHNA and CDR2 YNFKEQ. The CDR3, as DNA: TGTGCCAGCAGCCAATCGACTAGCGGGAGTCGGCAGACCCAGTACTTC. As protein: CASSQSTSGSRQTQYF.

The chain joins TRBV7-2 to TRBJ2-2; D might be TRBD2 (5 bases). The CDR3 extends over 15 amino acids. Per the germline V gene, CDR1 is SGHTA and CDR2 is FQGNSA. V lost 2 bases to trimming and J lost 4 bases, with 11 bases between them. CDR3 sequence reads: CASSLLRGATGELFF. CDR3 in DNA: TGTGCCAGCAGCTTATTACGGGGAGCCACCGGGGAGCTGTTTTTT.

The rearrangement uses TRBV6-1 and TRBJ2-3, with 11 bases lining up with TRBD2. The germline V gene encodes CDR1 MNHNS and CDR2 SASEGT. The CDR3 runs to 18 residues. V shed 0 bases, J shed 3 bases, and the junction held 8 bases outside the gene matches. CDR3 in amino acids: CASSEALAGGIMTDTQYF. Written as DNA, the CDR3 is TGTGCCAGCAGTGAAGCGTTAGCGGGAGGGATTATGACAGATACGCAGTATTTT.

The chain recombines TRBV6-1 with TRBJ2-7; tentatively, D is TRBD1 (7 bases). V gave up 7 bases and J gave up 3 bases, with 16 bases separating them. Germline V gene data show CDR1 as MNHNS and CDR2 as SASEGT. The CDR3 contains 14 residues. The CDR3: CASTVAGGFYEQYF. The DNA for the CDR3 is TGTGCCAGCACGGTTGCAGGGGGGTTCTACGAGCAGTACTTC.

The V call is TRBV7-9, the J call TRBJ1-1; tentatively, D is TRBD1 (6 bases). Trimming removed 1 base from V and 11 bases from J, with 14 bases in between. CDR3 length equals 13 residues. Germline CDR1 and CDR2: SEHNR and FQNEAQ (reference sequence). CDR3 protein: CASSLVGSQGAFF. CDR3 DNA sequence: TGTGCCAGCAGCTTAGTCGGCTCCCAGGGGGCTTTCTTT. Complete variable domain (other parts from reference TRBV7-9 and TRBJ1-1): DTGVSQNPRHKITKRGQNVTFRCDPISEHNRLYWYRQTLGQGPEFLTYFQNEAQLEKSRLLSDRFSAERPKGSFSTLEIQRTEQGDSAMYLCASSLVGSQGAFFGQGTRLTVV.